These 28 T cell receptor beta chains came from one sample sequenced in a study of T cells in Graves' hyperthyroidism and ophthalmopathy. Regions amplified from RNA transcripts were the TCR beta CDR3 regions. With the HTBI primer set, the TCR CDR3 went through a first round of RT-PCR. MiXCR, applied by TCRdb to the multiplex PCR reads, yields one record per CDR3 protein. The profile shows roughly 580,000 distinct CDR3 sequences, 35% to 55% of them singletons. The specimen was peripheral blood or thyroid tissue (not recorded which). The receptors originated from a woman under 30 with Graves' hyperthyroidism.

The sample holds a few counts of this clonotype. V usage is TRBV19 and J usage is TRBJ1-2, with D perhaps TRBD1 (5 bases). Looked up from germline, CDR1 is LNHDA and CDR2 is SQIVND (reference sequence). V was clipped by 5 bases and J by 8 bases, with 18 bases between them. The CDR3 loop spans 14 amino acids. The CDR3 reads CASSSLQGSLGYTF. The CDR3 DNA follows: TGTGCCAGTAGTTCCCTCCAGGGCTCACTAGGCTACACCTTC.

With regard to this clonotype: Given a much more abundant clone one base away, this may be a read error. DNA for the CDR3: TGTGCCACCAGTGACCCTATCGGGGGCAACTATGACTACACCTTC. This sequence encodes CATSDPIGGNYDYTF. The V call is TRBV24-1, the J call TRBJ1-2; possible D gene TRBD1, 6 bases. Germline V gives CDR1 KGHDR, CDR2 SFDVKD. The CDR3 sequence is 15 residues long.

In its sample, this clonotype was seen a few times. The chain recombines TRBV19 with TRBJ1-1, with TRBD1 identical over 7 bases. The germline V gene encodes CDR1 LNHDA and CDR2 SQIVND (reference sequence). The CDR3 totals 14 residues. V lost 3 bases to trimming and J lost 4 bases; unmatched junction nucleotides: 5. The CDR3 sequence is CASSIKGAGTEAFF. The CDR3 nucleotides read TGTGCCAGTAGTATTAAGGGGGCCGGCACTGAAGCTTTCTTT.

There are a few counts of this clonotype. This sequence joins TRBV10-3 and TRBJ2-2; D may correspond to TRBD1 or TRBD2 (5 bases each). V shed 10 bases and J shed 5 bases, with 20 bases lying between them. The CDR3 runs to 15 residues. CDR1 is ENHRY, CDR2 SYGVKD, per germline. Here the CDR3 DNA reads TGTGCCACCACCCGGGGCCCGGTTGAGACCGGGGAGCTGTTTTTT. Its translation is CATTRGPVETGELFF.

As concerns this clonotype: The junction shows a germline mismatch at one end, possibly a read error. V is TRBV7-2 and J is TRBJ2-2; D is uncertain. Germline V lookup: CDR1 SGHTA, CDR2 FQGNSA. CDR3 length: 15 residues. The CDR3 region is CASSQEGRRTGELFF. The CDR3 region has the DNA TGCGCCAGCAGCCAAGAAGGCAGGCGGACCGGGGAGCTGTTTTTT. The variable domain in full, completed from reference TRBV7-2 and TRBJ2-2, reads GAGVSQSPSNKVTEKGKDVELRCDPISGHTALYWYRQSLGQGLEFLIYFQGNSAPDKSGLPSDRFSAERTGGSVSTLTIQRTQQEDSAVYLCASSQEGRRTGELFFGEGSRLTVL.

The chain links TRBV20-1 to TRBJ2-7; 8 nucleotides match TRBD2. Trimming removed 6 bases from V and 6 bases from J; junction bases left unmatched: 10. Germline CDR1 is DFQATT and CDR2 is SNEGSKA (reference sequence). The CDR3 sequence is 13 residues long. The CDR3 loop reads CSASPGGASEQYF. In DNA form, the CDR3 reads TGCAGTGCCAGTCCCGGGGGGGCAAGCGAGCAGTACTTC.

The chain recombines TRBV9 with TRBJ1-1, with D unclear. This CDR3 region has 13 residues. The V gene's germline CDR1 is SGDLS and CDR2 YYNGEE. V dropped 3 bases and J dropped 5 bases, with 11 bases sitting between them. CDR3 sequence (DNA): TGTGCCAGCAGCGCGTGGGAGGCGACTGAAGCTTTCTTT. Translation: CASSAWEATEAFF.

For this clonotype: A much larger clonotype is one base distant, so this may be a read error. The genes are TRBV4-2 and TRBJ1-2; 7 positions agree with TRBD1. V dropped 4 bases and J dropped 8; count of bases not matched to a gene: 4. Germline CDR1 reads LGHNA; CDR2 reads YNFKEQ. The CDR3 has 12 amino acids. The chain's CDR3 is CASSLGQEGYTF. The CDR3 nucleotides are TGTGCCAGCAGCCTCGGACAGGAAGGCTACACCTTC.

This clonotype showed up just a few times. This chain joins TRBV14 and TRBJ2-5; 7 nucleotides line up with TRBD2. Per germline, CDR1 SGHDN and CDR2 FVKESK. The V and J ends lost 4 bases and 2 bases, in that order; junction bases with no gene match: 4. CDR3 length: 14 residues. The CDR3 nucleotides are TGTGCCAGCAGCCCCTTGGGACTACAAGAGACCCAGTACTTC. It is translated as CASSPLGLQETQYF.

This sequence joins TRBV24-1 and TRBJ2-1; 10 bases are a match to TRBD2. CDR3 length equals 11 residues. Germline lookup yields CDR1 KGHDR and CDR2 SFDVKD. V trimming: 3 bases; J trimming: 15 bases; junction bases outside the gene matches: 1. The CDR3 reads CATSDLAGVFF. The CDR3 bases are TGTGCCACCAGTGATCTAGCGGGAGTGTTCTTC.

This clonotype turned up a few times. J is TRBJ1-5 and V is TRBV20-1, with no clear D. CDR3 length: 15 residues. The ends were cut back, 1 base at V and 0 bases at J, with 10 bases in the middle. Germline V gives CDR1 DFQATT, CDR2 SNEGSKA (reference sequence). The CDR3 nucleotides read TGCAGTGCTAGAGTGGGAGCGAGTAGCAATCAGCCCCAGCATTTT. Its translation: CSARVGASSNQPQHF.

The CDR3 loop is CSARRDSLSYEQYF. CDR3 in DNA: TGCAGTGCTAGGCGGGACAGCCTGTCCTACGAGCAGTACTTC. This chain joins TRBV20-1 and TRBJ2-7, with D possibly being TRBD1 (7 bases). Germline values: CDR1 DFQATT, CDR2 SNEGSKA (reference sequence). The V end lost 3 bases, the J end lost 1 base, and 13 bases lay between the germline ends. The CDR3 has 14 residues.

This clonotype was observed many times. V gene TRBV20-1 combines with J gene TRBJ2-5; D is unclear. This CDR3 comprises 14 residues. V was shortened by 4 bases and J by 1 base, with 13 bases between the two germline ends. Germline lookup yields CDR1 DFQATT and CDR2 SNEGSKA (reference sequence). Here the CDR3 reads CSAKDGQAQETQYF. In DNA, the CDR3 is TGCAGTGCTAAGGACGGGCAGGCCCAAGAGACCCAGTACTTC.

The V gene is TRBV7-2, the J gene TRBJ1-2; tentative D call: TRBD1 (5 bases). The length of the CDR3 is 15 residues. V dropped 10 bases and J dropped 8 bases, with 26 bases sitting between them. Germline V gene lookup returns CDR1 SGHTA and CDR2 FQGNSA. CDR3 nucleotide sequence: TGTGCCAACTCACCCCCGGGACCCTCTTCAAGGGGCTACACCTTC. Translated: CANSPPGPSSRGYTF.

The chain combines TRBV9 with TRBJ1-1; 9 bases agree with TRBD1. V trimming: 2 bases; J trimming: 10 bases; junction bases outside the gene matches: 12. The CDR3 runs to 15 residues. Germline-derived CDR1 and CDR2 are SGDLS and YYNGEE. The CDR3 nucleotides read TGTGCCAGCAGCGTGAGGGACAGGGCCAACAACGGAGCTTTCTTT. Protein product: CASSVRDRANNGAFF.

In this sample, this clonotype turned up many times. CDR3 protein: CASSWQGGEQYF. DNA of the CDR3: TGTGCCAGCAGCTGGCAGGGAGGTGAGCAGTACTTC. This rearrangement joins TRBV7-2 to TRBJ2-7, with D perhaps TRBD2 (6 bases). The germline gives CDR1 SGHTA, CDR2 FQGNSA. CDR3 length: 12 residues. The V end was cut by 4 bases, the J end by 7 bases, with 11 bases between.

The rearrangement uses TRBV19 and TRBJ1-5; D gene unclear. This CDR3 comprises 13 residues. Germline loops: CDR1 LNHDA, CDR2 SQIVND (reference sequence). V was pared by 7 bases and J by 6 bases, with 13 bases between. CDR3 sequence: CASIGLPGQPQHF. The DNA of the CDR3 is TGTGCCAGTATTGGCCTACCGGGTCAGCCCCAGCATTTT.

This clonotype has just a few counts. The gene calls are TRBV7-9 and TRBJ1-1; tentative D call: TRBD1 (6 bases). The CDR3 sequence is 14 residues long. From germline, CDR1 is SEHNR and CDR2 FQNEAQ (reference sequence). Trimming shortened V by 2 bases and J by 5 bases, and 12 bases separated the two germline ends. CDR3 DNA sequence: TGTGCCAGCAGCTTATGGGGGGGCGAAACTGAAGCTTTCTTT. Translation gives CASSLWGGETEAFF. The full variable domain, with the rest looked up from reference TRBV7-9 and TRBJ1-1, is DTGVSQNPRHKITKRGQNVTFRCDPISEHNRLYWYRQTLGQGPEFLTYFQNEAQLEKSRLLSDRFSAERPKGSFSTLEIQRTEQGDSAMYLCASSLWGGETEAFFGQGTRLTVV.

The table lists this clonotype with many counts. This chain connects TRBV20-1 to TRBJ2-5, with D uncertain. Trimming removed 0 bases from V and 0 bases from J, with 11 bases in between. CDR1 and CDR2 from the germline V gene are DFQATT and SNEGSKA (reference sequence). The CDR3 has 15 amino acids. The CDR3 here is CSARDAVGYQETQYF. The CDR3 DNA reads as TGCAGTGCTAGAGATGCGGTCGGGTACCAAGAGACCCAGTACTTC.

Note on this clonotype: This may come from a read error, since a much larger clone is one base off. V and J are TRBV15 and TRBJ1-5; D is uncertain. CDR1 and CDR2 from the germline V gene are LNHNV and YYDKDF (reference sequence). The CDR3 runs to 12 residues. In DNA form, the CDR3 reads TGTGCCGCCAGCACAATTAATCAGCCCCAGCATTTT. The encoded protein is CAASTINQPQHF.

Details on this clonotype: A much larger clone differs from this one at a single base, so this may be a read error. This chain joins TRBV21-1 and TRBJ2-5; TRBD1, the D gene given by the table, was not confirmed from the DNA. TRBV21-1 is flagged as a pseudogene. The CDR3 consists of 15 residues. CDR3 in amino acids: CACSILTGDGETQYF. In DNA form, the CDR3 reads TGTGCCTGCAGCATCCTGACAGGGGATGGGGAGACCCAGTACTTC.

This clonotype has only one observation. It may be a read error: a sequence one base away is much more abundant. V and J are TRBV24-1 and TRBJ1-1, with D possibly TRBD1 on 6 matching bases. The CDR3 loop spans 11 amino acids. From germline, CDR1 is KGHDR and CDR2 SFDVKD. CDR3 sequence reads: CATEQGTEALF. For the CDR3, the DNA is TGTGCCACCGAGCAGGGGACTGAAGCTCTCTTT.

The V and J genes are TRBV7-8 and TRBJ1-1, with D maybe TRBD1 (6 bases). Trimming left V 5 bases short and J 6 bases short, with 19 bases between. The CDR3 loop spans 15 amino acids. The V gene's germline CDR1 is SGHVS and CDR2 FQNEAQ. The CDR3 sequence: CASSQPNTGPAEAFF. Here the CDR3 DNA reads TGTGCCAGCAGCCAGCCTAACACAGGGCCCGCTGAAGCTTTCTTT. The variable domain in full, completed from reference TRBV7-8 and TRBJ1-1, reads GAGVSQSPRYKVAKRGQDVALRCDPISGHVSLFWYQQALGQGPEFLTYFQNEAQLDKSGLPSDRFFAERPEGSVSTLKIQRTQQEDSAVYLCASSQPNTGPAEAFFGQGTRLTVV.

V and J are TRBV11-1 and TRBJ1-5; the D gene is possibly TRBD1 (6 bases). Germline V gene data show CDR1 as SGHAT and CDR2 as FQDESV (reference sequence). The CDR3 is made up of 17 amino acids. The V end was cut by 5 bases, the J end by 1 base, with 18 bases between. DNA for the CDR3: TGTGCCAGCAGCAAAGGGACAAGGGGACTGAGCAATCAGCCCCAGCATTTT. Its translation: CASSKGTRGLSNQPQHF.

Concerning this clonotype: It may be a read error: a sequence one base away is much more abundant. This CDR3 is CASSHGRRSYGYTF. Written as DNA, the CDR3 is TGTGCCAGCAGCCACGGACGGAGGAGCTATGGCTACACCTTC. The rearrangement uses TRBV14 and TRBJ1-2, with D hard to call. The germline V gene encodes CDR1 SGHDN and CDR2 FVKESK. The CDR3 contains 14 residues. V was trimmed by 3 bases and J by 4 bases, leaving 12 bases between them.

This clonotype occurred a few times. The chain joins TRBV19 to TRBJ1-4; D is uncertain. The CDR3 covers 12 residues. The ends were cut back, 8 bases at V and 8 bases at J, with 12 bases in the middle. The germline V gene has CDR1 LNHDA and CDR2 SQIVND (reference sequence). CDR3 bases: TGTGCCAGTCAGCGGGGTAGGGAAAAACTGTTTTTT. It yields the protein CASQRGREKLFF.

This clonotype was observed many times. The chain employs TRBV7-9 and TRBJ2-7; D call uncertain. Trimming removed 0 bases from V and 7 bases from J, with 13 bases in between. The CDR3 is 14 amino acids. In germline, CDR1 is SEHNR, CDR2 FQNEAQ (reference sequence). The CDR3 spells CASSLALARDEQYF. The CDR3 nucleotides are TGTGCCAGCAGCTTAGCGTTGGCTAGGGATGAGCAGTACTTC.

V gene TRBV10-3 combines with J gene TRBJ2-5, with 8 bases lining up with TRBD1. The CDR3 totals 13 residues. Unmatched junction bases numbered 4, after V lost 6 bases and J lost 4 bases. Germline V gene sequence: CDR1 ENHRY, CDR2 SYGVKD. The CDR3 DNA reads as TGTGCCATCAGACAAGACAGGGGAGAGACCCAGTACTTC. As protein: CAIRQDRGETQYF.